Presented here are 2 T cell receptor beta chains from one specimen sequenced in a study of neurological immune-mediated disorders. TCRdb analysed the 5' RACE reads with MiXCR anew, one entry per CDR3 protein. The repertoire includes roughly 60,000 distinct CDR3 sequences, roughly 4% of them detected once, and around 2.1% sits in the top ten. The sample consisted of PBMCs. The receptors originated from a woman aged 45-59 years with multiple sclerosis.

The sample holds many counts of this clonotype. The chain couples TRBV7-8 to TRBJ1-1, with D unclear. Trimming removed 5 bases from V and 3 bases from J, with 10 bases in between. The V gene's germline CDR1 is SGHVS and CDR2 FQNEAQ. The CDR3 has 13 residues. The CDR3, as DNA: TGTGCCAGCAGCACCGGAAGGGACACTGAAGCTTTCTTT. Translated, it gives CASSTGRDTEAFF. The full variable domain, in which reference TRBV7-8 and TRBJ1-1 provide the parts outside the CDR3, is GAGVSQSPRYKVAKRGQDVALRCDPISGHVSLFWYQQALGQGPEFLTYFQNEAQLDKSGLPSDRFFAERPEGSVSTLKIQRTQQEDSAVYLCASSTGRDTEAFFGQGTRLTVV.

This chain connects TRBV6-5 to TRBJ2-1; 9 bases match TRBD1. The V and J ends lost 6 bases and 1 base, in that order; junction bases with no gene match: 4. The CDR3 totals 15 residues. Germline V gives CDR1 MNHEY, CDR2 SVGAGI. CDR3 protein: CASSLQGASYNEQFF. The CDR3 coding sequence is TGTGCCAGCAGCCTACAGGGGGCATCCTACAATGAGCAGTTCTTC.